These 7 T cell receptor beta chains were all obtained from the same sample, sequenced in a study of Ad26.COV2.S vaccination and SARS-CoV-2 variants. Treatment: roughly 18 received Ad26.COV2.S at low or high dose, single or two shots; roughly 5 received placebo; per-sample allocation not given. Samples were taken on day 63 after the first vaccine or placebo injection. Some clones are missing from TCRdb's copy, which holds only in-frame ones; the method was immunoSEQ multiplex PCR. The table has about 480,000 clones, around nine tenths seen once. Specimen: peripheral blood, collected in a trial of Ad26.COV2.S vaccine versus placebo. Receptors were obtained from a person aged 18-60 years who received the Ad26.COV2.S COVID-19 vaccine or a placebo.

V and J are TRBV2 and TRBJ1-6; D gene ambiguous. V gave up 2 bases and J gave up 5 bases, with 7 bases separating them. Germline-derived CDR1 and CDR2 are SNHLY and FYNNEI. The CDR3 totals 14 residues. CDR3 DNA sequence: TGTGCCAGCAGTGAACTGGTCAATAATTCACCCCTCCACTTT. Translated, it gives CASSELVNNSPLHF.

This clone was recorded a few times. The chain employs TRBV9 and TRBJ2-7; 7 bases are a match to TRBD1. The CDR3 runs 14 residues. V shed 0 bases, J shed 5 bases, and the junction held 5 bases outside the gene matches. In germline, CDR1 is SGDLS, CDR2 YYNGEE. In nucleotides, the CDR3 is TGTGCCAGCAGCGTAGGGGGACAGCGCCACGAGCAGTACTTC. Protein product: CASSVGGQRHEQYF.

The chain combines TRBV24-1 with TRBJ1-1, with TRBD1 matching 10 bases. The ends lost 3 bases at V and 4 bases at J; junction bases unmatched: 10. Germline V gene sequence: CDR1 KGHDR, CDR2 SFDVKD. The CDR3 is made up of 17 amino acids. CDR3 sequence: CATSDGTGARRSTEAFF. DNA for the CDR3: TGTGCCACCAGTGATGGGACAGGGGCGAGGAGGAGCACTGAAGCTTTCTTT.

The J gene is TRBJ2-1, the V gene TRBV6-1; D possibly corresponds to TRBD2 (6 bases). CDR1 MNHNS and CDR2 SASEGT come from the germline V gene. Trimming took 0 bases from V and 0 from J, leaving 15 bases between them. The CDR3 consists of 18 residues. CDR3 residues: CASSEAWGIGSSYNEQFF. DNA for the CDR3: TGTGCCAGCAGTGAAGCCTGGGGGATCGGGAGCTCCTACAATGAGCAGTTCTTC.

This chain uses TRBV10-3 with TRBJ2-1; tentatively, D is TRBD1 (5 bases). The CDR3 sequence is 14 residues long. Germline lookup yields CDR1 ENHRY and CDR2 SYGVKD. V lost 2 bases and J 9 bases, leaving 14 bases between the germline ends. The CDR3 loop is CAISEGAGQGEQFF. The CDR3 DNA follows: TGTGCCATCAGTGAGGGGGCAGGGCAAGGTGAGCAGTTCTTC.

This chain uses TRBV12-3 or TRBV12-4 with TRBJ1-1, with D perhaps TRBD1 (5 bases). The CDR3 consists of 10 residues. Between the trimmed V and J ends, which lost 5 bases and 8 bases, there was a span of 6 bases. CDR3 sequence (DNA): TGTGCCAGCAGTAGACAGGAAGCTTTCTTT. It encodes CASSRQEAFF.

The chain combines TRBV4-3 with TRBJ2-3; TRBD2 matches 9 bases. Trimming at V came to 0 bases and at J to 2 bases, leaving 9 bases not matched to a gene. The CDR3 is made up of 18 amino acids. Germline CDR1 reads LGHNA; CDR2 reads YSLEER. The CDR3 is CASSQDAFTSGFTDTQYF. Here the CDR3 DNA reads TGCGCCAGCAGCCAAGACGCCTTTACTAGCGGGTTCACAGATACGCAGTATTTT.